The 31 T cell receptor beta chains listed next were all sequenced from one sample in a study of T-cell memory formation after mild COVID-19. TCRdb re-called the 5' RACE reads through MiXCR, storing one row per CDR3 protein. This table holds roughly 220,000 distinct CDR3 sequences, 9.5% found once. The sequencing input was PBMCs or a T cell subset sorted from them (not recorded which). The receptors shown here come from a young man who had mild COVID-19 (a few samples of this study predate the infection). Cell type and time point are not known.

The table lists this clonotype with a few counts. The chain recombines TRBV7-8 with TRBJ1-5; D not resolved. The CDR3 runs to 13 residues. Germline CDR1 is SGHVS and CDR2 is FQNEAQ. V was clipped by 5 bases and J by 6 bases, with 11 bases between them. The CDR3 protein is CASSPSFIQPQHF. DNA of the CDR3: TGTGCCAGCAGCCCCTCGTTTATTCAGCCCCAGCATTTT.

This clonotype was observed a handful of times. The chain joins TRBV24-1 to TRBJ2-2; no reliable D call. From germline, CDR1 is KGHDR and CDR2 SFDVKD. Deletions cut 3 bases from V and 6 bases from J, with 13 bases between. This CDR3 spans 15 amino acids. The CDR3 DNA follows: TGTGCCACCAGTGATGCGGTTTTGGGCGCCGGGGAGCTGTTTTTT. Translated: CATSDAVLGAGELFF.

The table lists this clonotype with many counts. The chain combines TRBV28 with TRBJ1-2, with D perhaps TRBD1 (6 bases). Germline V gene data show CDR1 as MDHEN and CDR2 as SYDVKM. This CDR3 is 14 amino acids long. Trimming stripped 6 bases from V and 8 bases from J, with 19 bases between. The CDR3 loop is CASRGGHLLIGYTF. DNA of the CDR3: TGTGCCAGCAGGGGGGGGCACCTTCTAATAGGCTACACCTTC.

This clonotype came up a few times. J is TRBJ1-2 and V is TRBV4-2; no clear D. V lost 1 base to trimming and J lost 6 bases, with 9 bases between them. The CDR3 covers 13 residues. Germline V gene lookup returns CDR1 LGHNA and CDR2 YNFKEQ. The chain's CDR3 is CASSQVGRDGYTF. CDR3 nucleotide sequence: TGTGCCAGCAGCCAAGTCGGTAGGGATGGCTACACCTTC.

The chain recombines TRBV5-1 with TRBJ2-3, with 12 bases aligning to TRBD2. This CDR3 has 16 residues. The V gene end was trimmed by 0 bases and the J gene end by 6 bases; junction bases not matched to a gene: 5. The germline CDR1 and CDR2 sequences are SGHRS and YFSETQ. The CDR3 protein is CASSLALAGGADTQYF. CDR3 DNA sequence: TGCGCCAGCAGCTTGGCTCTAGCGGGGGGGGCGGATACGCAGTATTTT. Full variable domain (missing parts from reference TRBV5-1 and TRBJ2-3): KAGVTQTPRYLIKTRGQQVTLSCSPISGHRSVSWYQQTPGQGLQFLFEYFSETQRNKGNFPGRFSGRQFSNSRSEMNVSTLELGDSALYLCASSLALAGGADTQYFGPGTRLTVL.

This clonotype showed up just a few times. The rearrangement joins TRBV20-1 to TRBJ1-1; D ambiguous. Trimming took 0 bases from V and 8 from J, leaving 19 bases between them. From germline, CDR1 is DFQATT and CDR2 SNEGSKA (reference sequence). CDR3 length equals 15 residues. The CDR3, as DNA: TGCAGTGCTAGAGATCGGATTACTGCGTGGAAGGAAGCTTTCTTT. It encodes CSARDRITAWKEAFF.

This clonotype showed up just a few times. This chain joins TRBV4-2 and TRBJ2-7; possible D gene TRBD2, 6 bases. The V gene's germline CDR1 is LGHNA and CDR2 YNFKEQ. This CDR3 is 17 amino acids long. V was trimmed by 1 base and J by 4 bases, leaving 20 bases between them. The CDR3 bases are TGTGCCAGCAGCCAAGTACTTACGGGGCTAGCGCCATACGAGCAGTACTTC. This encodes CASSQVLTGLAPYEQYF.

The chain carries TRBV20-1 and TRBJ2-3; the match to TRBD2 covers 11 bases. CDR3 size: 14 residues. Trimming removed 7 bases from V and 1 base from J; junction bases left unmatched: 4. Germline V gene sequence: CDR1 DFQATT, CDR2 SNEGSKA (reference sequence). CDR3 in DNA: TGCAGTGTTAGCGGGGGGGCAGGCACAGATACGCAGTATTTT. Amino acid sequence: CSVSGGAGTDTQYF.

V gene TRBV11-2 combines with J gene TRBJ2-7; the D gene could be TRBD1 or TRBD2 (6 bases each). With 5 bases removed from V and 3 bases from J, the gap between germline ends came to 14 bases. This CDR3 comprises 14 residues. CDR1 is SGHAT and CDR2 is FQNNGV in the germline V gene. This CDR3 is CASSPGRQDYEQYF. In DNA form, the CDR3 reads TGTGCCAGCAGCCCCGGGAGACAGGACTACGAGCAGTACTTC.

This clonotype was seen a few times. The genes are TRBV4-3 and TRBJ1-2, with a possible D match to TRBD1 (6 bases). V dropped 0 bases and J dropped 7 bases, with 18 bases sitting between them. Germline CDR1 and CDR2: LGHNA and YSLEER. The CDR3 is 16 residues long. The CDR3 region is CASSQERGARWSGYTF. In DNA form, the CDR3 reads TGCGCCAGCAGCCAAGAGAGGGGGGCAAGGTGGTCTGGCTACACCTTC.

The genes are TRBV12-3 or TRBV12-4 and TRBJ1-6, with 9 bases lining up with TRBD1. The CDR3 covers 14 residues. Trimming at V came to 5 bases and at J to 8 bases, leaving 4 bases not matched to a gene. CDR3: CASSPQGADSPLHF. CDR3 bases: TGTGCCAGCAGTCCACAGGGGGCGGATTCACCCCTCCACTTT.

This clonotype was counted ten times or more. The chain carries TRBV12-3 or TRBV12-4 and TRBJ2-5; TRBD1 is a possible D gene (5 bases). This CDR3 is 13 amino acids long. V lost 3 bases to trimming and J lost 5 bases, with 10 bases between them. The CDR3 coding sequence is TGTGCCAGCAGTTTCCCAGGGTTGGAGACCCAGTACTTC. It encodes CASSFPGLETQYF.

V is TRBV2 and J is TRBJ2-5; D call uncertain. Germline V gene sequence: CDR1 SNHLY, CDR2 FYNNEI. Trimming took 7 bases from V and 2 from J, leaving 11 bases between them. The CDR3 is made up of 13 amino acids. The CDR3 DNA follows: TGTGCCAGCACTAAGGGTCAACAAGAGACCCAGTACTTC. Translated, it gives CASTKGQQETQYF.

This clonotype was recorded a few times. The chain couples TRBV12-3 or TRBV12-4 to TRBJ1-2; maybe TRBD1 (6 bases). V lost 4 bases and J 5 bases, leaving 8 bases between the germline ends. CDR3 size: 12 residues. This CDR3 is CASSWTEYGYTF. The CDR3 DNA follows: TGTGCCAGCAGTTGGACAGAATATGGCTACACCTTC.

The V call is TRBV29-1, the J call TRBJ2-1; TRBD2 agrees at 7 bases. Germline V gene sequence: CDR1 SQVTM, CDR2 ANQGSEA. The CDR3 totals 15 residues. Trimming cost V 3 bases and J 5 bases; bases outside gene matches: 10. CDR3 protein: CSVEKGSGFDNEQFF. The CDR3 coding sequence is TGCAGCGTTGAGAAGGGTAGCGGGTTCGACAATGAGCAGTTCTTC.

This clonotype was counted many times. This chain uses TRBV29-1 with TRBJ2-5; the D call may be TRBD1 or TRBD2 (5 bases each). The CDR3 has 14 amino acids. Germline lookup yields CDR1 SQVTM and CDR2 ANQGSEA. V was pared by 4 bases and J by 4 bases, with 16 bases between. The CDR3 spells CSVVRSGAGETQYF. The CDR3 DNA sequence: TGCAGCGTTGTGCGTTCCGGGGCGGGAGAGACCCAGTACTTC.

CDR3 in DNA: TGTGCCAGCAGTTACCGTCGGGTTACCGGGGAGCTGTTTTTT. Its translation is CASSYRRVTGELFF. The chain uses TRBV6-5 and TRBJ2-2; D is uncertain. The germline V gene encodes CDR1 MNHEY and CDR2 SVGAGI. The CDR3 runs 14 residues. Trimming stripped 2 bases from V and 5 bases from J, with 9 bases between.

V and J are TRBV18 and TRBJ1-3; 7 nucleotides agree with TRBD1. This CDR3 comprises 15 residues. After removal of 4 bases from V and 2 bases from J, the junction contained 5 bases not matched to a gene. Germline loops: CDR1 KGHSH, CDR2 LQKENI. Here the CDR3 DNA reads TGTGCCAGCTCACTTACAGGGGAAACTGGAAACACCATATATTTT. This gives the protein CASSLTGETGNTIYF.

About this clonotype itself: One end of the junction varies from germline; a read error may be responsible. The V call is TRBV7-8, the J call TRBJ2-3, with D possibly TRBD1 on 6 matching bases. The V gene's germline CDR1 is SGHVS and CDR2 FQNEAQ. This CDR3 spans 14 amino acids. This CDR3 is CATSLESGADTQYF. CDR3 in DNA: TGTGCCACCAGCTTAGAGTCAGGGGCAGATACGCAGTATTTT.

This clonotype was detected many times. The chain couples TRBV24-1 to TRBJ2-1, with 11 bases fitting TRBD1. The CDR3 loop spans 15 amino acids. V lost 3 bases, J lost 6 bases, and 3 bases stayed unmatched. Germline values: CDR1 KGHDR, CDR2 SFDVKD. The DNA for the CDR3 is TGTGCCACCAGTGATCCGGGGACAGGGGGCAATGAGCAGTTCTTC. It yields the protein CATSDPGTGGNEQFF.

This clonotype was seen more than once but under ten times. This sequence joins TRBV29-1 and TRBJ2-3; 9 positions agree with TRBD2. The CDR3 consists of 16 residues. V shed 1 base and J 0 bases; nucleotides not matched to a gene: 5. Germline V lookup: CDR1 SQVTM, CDR2 ANQGSEA. The DNA for the CDR3 is TGCAGCGTTGAAGGGATAGCGGGGGCCAGCACAGATACGCAGTATTTT. Amino acid sequence: CSVEGIAGASTDTQYF.

The sample holds many counts of this clonotype. The chain has TRBV12-3 or TRBV12-4 and TRBJ1-6, with 9 bases matching TRBD1. The CDR3 loop spans 16 amino acids. V trimming: 5 bases; J trimming: 7 bases; junction bases outside the gene matches: 9. In DNA, the CDR3 is TGTGCCAGCAGTCCGAATACAGGGGGCGCAAATTCACCCCTCCACTTT. It translates to CASSPNTGGANSPLHF.

CDR3 sequence (DNA): TGTGCCAGCAGCTCCACCGCAGGGCACAATGAGCAGTTCTTC. This sequence encodes CASSSTAGHNEQFF. The chain recombines TRBV7-3 with TRBJ2-1; D may be TRBD1 (5 bases). The CDR3 extends over 14 amino acids. CDR1 and CDR2 (germline): SGHTA, FQGTGA. Trimming removed 4 bases from V and 5 bases from J, with 12 bases in between.

This clonotype was observed a few times. The J gene is TRBJ1-1, the V gene TRBV7-9, with 10 positions matching TRBD1. The trim removed 1 base at V and 11 bases at J, leaving 7 bases unmatched. This CDR3 contains 14 residues. CDR1 SEHNR and CDR2 FQNEAQ come from the germline V gene (reference sequence). Here the CDR3 reads CASSLVVGTGDAFF. DNA of the CDR3: TGTGCCAGCAGCTTAGTGGTTGGGACAGGGGATGCTTTCTTT.

The chain links TRBV5-1 to TRBJ1-1, with D maybe TRBD1 (5 bases). Germline lookup yields CDR1 SGHRS and CDR2 YFSETQ. This CDR3 has 14 amino acids. Between the trimmed V and J ends, which lost 0 bases and 5 bases, there was a span of 11 bases. The CDR3 loop reads CASSLDRPGTEAFF. The DNA of the CDR3 is TGCGCCAGCAGCTTGGACAGGCCCGGGACTGAAGCTTTCTTT. The full variable domain, its missing parts supplied by reference TRBV5-1 and TRBJ1-1, is KAGVTQTPRYLIKTRGQQVTLSCSPISGHRSVSWYQQTPGQGLQFLFEYFSETQRNKGNFPGRFSGRQFSNSRSEMNVSTLELGDSALYLCASSLDRPGTEAFFGQGTRLTVV.

This rearrangement joins TRBV5-1 to TRBJ2-5; possible D gene TRBD1, 6 bases. This CDR3 spans 14 amino acids. CDR1 and CDR2 from the germline V gene are SGHRS and YFSETQ. The ends were cut back, 0 bases at V and 1 base at J, with 7 bases in the middle. The CDR3 DNA sequence: TGCGCCAGCAGCTTGGTACAGGGCCAAGAGACCCAGTACTTC. Its protein product is CASSLVQGQETQYF.

The chain is built from TRBV24-1 and TRBJ2-3; D is undetermined. The CDR3 is made up of 15 amino acids. Per the germline V gene, CDR1 is KGHDR and CDR2 is SFDVKD. V dropped 1 base and J dropped 4 bases, with 11 bases sitting between them. CDR3 nucleotides: TGTGCCACCAGTGATTTAGAAGGTCGGGCAGATACGCAGTATTTT. It translates to CATSDLEGRADTQYF.

This rearrangement joins TRBV14 to TRBJ2-7; TRBD1 aligns across 7 bases. The V gene end was trimmed by 0 bases and the J gene end by 6 bases; junction bases not matched to a gene: 8. The germline V gene encodes CDR1 SGHDN and CDR2 FVKESK. The CDR3 is made up of 15 amino acids. The CDR3 coding sequence is TGTGCCAGCAGCCAAGAGACAGGGCGATTGGGCGAGCAGTACTTC. This gives the protein CASSQETGRLGEQYF.

The V call is TRBV3-1, the J call TRBJ2-1, with D maybe TRBD1 (6 bases). V was cut by 0 bases and J by 13 bases, with 16 bases left in between. Germline V CDR1 and CDR2: LGHDT, YNNKEL (reference sequence). The CDR3 runs to 14 residues. CDR3: CASSQDRTVSRQFF. The CDR3 region has the DNA TGTGCCAGCAGCCAAGATCGGACAGTTTCCCGACAGTTCTTC.

This clonotype was seen only a few times. The chain uses TRBV11-3 and TRBJ2-3; D may be TRBD2 (6 bases). This CDR3 is built from 16 residues. V lost 5 bases and J 4 bases, leaving 19 bases between the germline ends. Germline V gene lookup returns CDR1 SGHNT and CDR2 YENEEA. As DNA, the CDR3 is TGTGCCAGCAGCCCATCATCGGCGGGGTTGTCAGATACGCAGTATTTT. Its translation: CASSPSSAGLSDTQYF.

This clonotype was seen a few times. This sequence joins TRBV6-2 or TRBV6-3 and TRBJ1-5; no clear D. The germline CDR1 and CDR2 sequences are MNHEY and SVGEGT. V dropped 5 bases and J dropped 6 bases, with 17 bases sitting between them. CDR3 length: 15 amino acids. Here the CDR3 reads CASSARIGPSQPQHF. CDR3 DNA: TGTGCCAGCAGTGCCCGGATTGGCCCGTCTCAGCCCCAGCATTTT.